This record looks at one T cell receptor beta chain sequence and its context. Its antigen is as yet unknown. The sample is drawn from a study of glioma-infiltrating T cells after dendritic cell vaccination. Findings and caveats of the study: Few patients contributed both blood and tumor specimens.

The immunoSEQ assay amplified TCRB CDR3 from up to about 2 ug DNA. Primers: 60 V beta forward and 13 J beta reverse. Clones were sequenced by immunoSEQ multiplex PCR, and TCRdb holds only the in-frame ones, with some missing. The profile covers about 92,000 clones, with around 84% appearing a single time and 15% to 19% taken by the ten largest. Germline V lookup: CDR1 ENHRY, CDR2 SYGVKD. V lost 2 bases to trimming and J lost 3 bases; unmatched junction nucleotides: 9. The CDR3 totals 17 residues. The V gene is TRBV10-3, the J gene TRBJ1-4, with 7 bases matching TRBD1. This sequence was found in a human donor with glioblastoma. This specimen was blood, taken before dendritic cell vaccination. CDR3 sequence: CAISEGGWTGPNEKLFF. CDR3 bases: TGTGCCATCAGTGAGGGTGGGTGGACAGGCCCTAATGAAAAACTGTTTTTT.